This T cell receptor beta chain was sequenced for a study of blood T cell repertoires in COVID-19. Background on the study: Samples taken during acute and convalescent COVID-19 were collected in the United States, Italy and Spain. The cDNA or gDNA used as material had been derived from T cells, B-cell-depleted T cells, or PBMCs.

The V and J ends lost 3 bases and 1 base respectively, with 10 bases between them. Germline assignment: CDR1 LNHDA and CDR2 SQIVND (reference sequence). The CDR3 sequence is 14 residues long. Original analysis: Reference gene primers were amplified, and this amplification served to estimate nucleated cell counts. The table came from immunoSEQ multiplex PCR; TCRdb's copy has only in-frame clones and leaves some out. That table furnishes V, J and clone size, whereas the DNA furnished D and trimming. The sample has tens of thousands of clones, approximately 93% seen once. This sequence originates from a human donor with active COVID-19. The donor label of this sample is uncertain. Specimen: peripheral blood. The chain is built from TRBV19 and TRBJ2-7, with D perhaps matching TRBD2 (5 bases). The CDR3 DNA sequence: TGTGCCAGTAGTATCGGACTTTCATCCTACGAGCAGTACTTC. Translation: CASSIGLSSYEQYF.